This T cell receptor (beta chain) was documented in a study of siplizumab effects on memory and regulatory T cells. Study-wide results and limits: The diversity of naive T cells seemed greater than that of memory cells, and their alloresponse contribution seemed major. Phenotypic classification as naive or memory proved unattainable for roughly 75-97% of proliferating CD4+ or CD8+ clones.

As for this clone: Antigen specificity is unknown.

Clones were sequenced by immunoSEQ multiplex PCR, and TCRdb holds only the in-frame ones, with some missing. The repertoire has about 63,000 clones, approximately 82% of them found once; the top ten carry 3.8%. Deletions cut 1 base from V and 1 base from J, with 7 bases between. This CDR3 has 14 amino acids. Germline CDR1 reads SGHTA; CDR2 reads FQGNSA. The sequencing input was memory CD4+ T cells sorted from blood. This receptor was taken from a human donor in good health. The chain joins TRBV7-2 to TRBJ1-2, with D unresolved. CDR3 sequence reads: CASSLERVNYGYTF. CDR3 DNA: TGTGCCAGCAGCTTAGAGAGGGTTAACTATGGCTACACCTTC.